This T cell receptor (beta chain) derives from a study of CD8 T cells in Susac syndrome. Study as a whole: Susac syndrome patients were untreated, on corticosteroids with some adding intravenous immunoglobulin, or on intravenous immunoglobulin only.

TCR beta sequencing was performed on blood CD8+ and CD4+ T cells. Patients with Susac syndrome showed fulfilment of recently defined diagnostic criteria for definite or probable disease. TEMRA cells were enriched by FACS, while CD8+ and CD4+ T cells were obtained through a negative isolation that was performed magnetically. The table lists this clonotype with a count of one. Random hexamers were used to reverse transcribe the RNA input (roughly 0.5 to 1 ug). TCRdb reanalysed the immunoSEQ multiplex PCR reads using MiXCR and keeps one entry per CDR3 protein. The sample includes about 120,000 distinct CDR3 sequences, 96% of them seen just once. The CDR3 spans 11 residues. CDR1 and CDR2 from the germline V gene are GTSNPN and SVGIG (reference sequence). V lost 4 bases, J lost 10 bases, and 11 bases lay in between.

The clonotype comes from a human donor with Susac syndrome. J is TRBJ2-1 and V is TRBV30; no definite D call. Material for sequencing was CD4+ T cells from PBMCs. DNA of the CDR3: TGTGCCTGGAAAAGGCAGAGAGAGCAGTTCTTC. Its translation: CAWKRQREQFF.